This TCR beta chain was documented in a study of siplizumab effects on memory and regulatory T cells. For this clone: What it binds is unknown.

Study-level results: Alloreactive sequences traceable to unstimulated CD4+ memory cells were significantly reduced by siplizumab. Confirmation was lacking for the suppressive function of proliferating Tregs derived from siplizumab cultures. Roughly 75-95% of proliferating CD4+ or CD8+ clones lacked an assignable naive or memory phenotype. Naive T cells were seemingly more diverse than memory cells, and major contributions to the alloresponse seemed to be made by them.

V lost 1 base and J lost 1; bases outside the gene matches: 5. Germline-derived CDR1 and CDR2 are MDHEN and SYDVKM. The CDR3 extends over 17 amino acids. TCRdb keeps only in-frame clones here, not all; method: immunoSEQ multiplex PCR. The table has about 69,000 clones, around 90% seen once. The rearrangement joins TRBV28 to TRBJ2-7; the match to TRBD2 covers 12 bases. The receptor was derived from a human donor in good health. The material sequenced was Tregs sorted from blood. DNA for the CDR3: TGTGCCAGCAGTTTATTGGGACTAGCGGGTCCATCCTACGAGCAGTACTTC. This translates into CASSLLGLAGPSYEQYF.